The next 31 T cell receptor beta chains were all read from a single sample in a study of blood T cell repertoires in COVID-19. The protocol was immunoSEQ multiplex PCR, while the TCRdb copy is restricted to in-frame clones and leaves out a portion. The table records 290,000 or so clones, 90% of them present only once. The sequenced material came from PBMCs or T cells enriched from blood (not recorded which). The receptors shown here come from a woman aged 25 to 39 who had recovered from COVID-19.

The chain combines TRBV3-1 (or the pseudogene TRBV3-2) with TRBJ2-4; 8 bases line up with TRBD2. This CDR3 region has 14 residues. Germline CDR1 and CDR2: LGHDT and YNNKEL (reference sequence). V was clipped by 4 bases and J by 4 bases; unmatched bases: 3. The CDR3 loop is CASSRIAGKNIQYF. As DNA, the CDR3 is TGTGCCAGCAGCCGAATAGCGGGAAAAAACATTCAGTACTTC.

The genes are TRBV7-8 and TRBJ2-7; tentative D call: TRBD2 (6 bases). V was trimmed by 1 base and J by 2 bases, leaving 18 bases between them. The CDR3 consists of 17 residues. Looked up from germline, CDR1 is SGHVS and CDR2 is FQNEAQ. The CDR3 coding sequence is TGTGCCAGCAGCTTAGGATTTCGGCTAGCGCTCACCTACGAGCAGTACTTC. It yields the protein CASSLGFRLALTYEQYF.

CDR3 amino acids: CASRPGQDNEKLFF. The CDR3 DNA sequence: TGCGCCAGCAGACCGGGACAGGATAATGAAAAACTGTTTTTT. The chain joins TRBV5-1 to TRBJ1-4; 8 bases line up with TRBD1. CDR1 is SGHRS and CDR2 is YFSETQ in the germline V gene. The CDR3 is 14 residues long. The V and J ends lost 5 bases and 4 bases, in that order; junction bases with no gene match: 4.

This chain links TRBV29-1 with TRBJ2-1; 14 bases agree with TRBD2. The CDR3 consists of 16 residues. In germline, CDR1 is SQVTM, CDR2 ANQGSEA. Germline trimming cut 6 bases from V and 6 bases from J; bases unmatched to any gene: 10. CDR3 in amino acids: CSVAGLAGEWGNEQFF. For the CDR3, the DNA is TGCAGCGTCGCGGGACTAGCGGGAGAGTGGGGCAATGAGCAGTTCTTC.

This clone has just one count. CDR3 in amino acids: CASSVGGRENSPLHF. The CDR3 nucleotides read TGTGCCAGCAGCGTAGGGGGACGGGAGAATTCACCCCTCCACTTT. The gene calls are TRBV9 and TRBJ1-6; a weak D match, TRBD1 (5 bases). V was shortened by 0 bases and J by 7 bases, with 11 bases between the two germline ends. CDR3 length: 15 residues. Per germline, CDR1 SGDLS and CDR2 YYNGEE.

The chain recombines TRBV28 with TRBJ2-3; TRBD2 agrees at 16 bases. The ends lost 6 bases at V and 0 bases at J; junction bases unmatched: 6. Germline values: CDR1 MDHEN, CDR2 SYDVKM. The CDR3 loop spans 18 amino acids. In DNA, the CDR3 is TGTGCCAGCAGAACGGGACTAGCGGGAGGGCCTAGCACAGATACGCAGTATTTT. Encoded protein: CASRTGLAGGPSTDTQYF.

The chain uses TRBV28 and TRBJ2-1, with 8 bases lining up with TRBD2. CDR1 and CDR2 from the germline V gene are MDHEN and SYDVKM. V lost 3 bases to trimming and J lost 4 bases; unmatched junction nucleotides: 5. The CDR3 covers 15 residues. In DNA, the CDR3 is TGTGCCAGCAGTTTGGAGACTAGCGCTTACAATGAGCAGTTCTTC. Protein sequence: CASSLETSAYNEQFF.

J is TRBJ2-3 and V is TRBV2, with a weak D call TRBD1 (5 bases). The CDR3 contains 15 residues. Between the trimmed V and J ends, which lost 2 bases and 3 bases, there was a span of 12 bases. In germline, CDR1 is SNHLY, CDR2 FYNNEI. The CDR3, as DNA: TGTGCCAGCAGTGAACAGGGTAGCTTTACAGATACGCAGTATTTT. Amino acid sequence: CASSEQGSFTDTQYF.

There are a few counts of this clone. The CDR3 sequence: CAISGQRNYGYTF. CDR3 in DNA: TGTGCCATCAGTGGACAGAGAAACTATGGCTACACCTTC. This chain uses TRBV10-3 with TRBJ1-2; TRBD1 might be the D (5 bases). This CDR3 region has 13 residues. Per the germline V gene, CDR1 is ENHRY and CDR2 is SYGVKD. V gave up 4 bases and J gave up 2 bases, with 8 bases separating them.

This sequence joins TRBV12-3 or TRBV12-4 and TRBJ1-1, with D perhaps TRBD1 (6 bases). The length of the CDR3 is 13 residues. V dropped 6 bases and J dropped 4 bases, with 12 bases sitting between them. CDR3 DNA: TGTGCCAGCAGCCAGGGGCTCCGCACTGAAGCTTTCTTT. This sequence encodes CASSQGLRTEAFF.

This clone was seen just once. In nucleotides, the CDR3 is TGTGCCAGCTCACCTTCGGCAGGGATATTGGGTAATCAGCCCCAGCATTTT. Amino acid sequence: CASSPSAGILGNQPQHF. The chain recombines TRBV18 with TRBJ1-5; D might be TRBD1 (5 bases). This CDR3 spans 17 amino acids. V dropped 3 bases and J dropped 4 bases, with 19 bases sitting between them. Germline lookup yields CDR1 KGHSH and CDR2 LQKENI.

The chain recombines TRBV3-1 (or the pseudogene TRBV3-2) with TRBJ2-1, with TRBD2 as a possible D gene (5 bases). V was clipped by 5 bases and J by 9 bases, with 14 bases between them. The CDR3 has 13 residues. Germline values: CDR1 LGHDT, CDR2 YNNKEL (reference sequence). Written as DNA, the CDR3 is TGTGCCAGCAGCTCTTTCGAGGGAGCTGAGCAGTTCTTC. Protein product: CASSSFEGAEQFF.

The chain joins TRBV7-6 to TRBJ1-1; 11 bases align to TRBD1. The trim removed 5 bases at V and 11 bases at J, leaving 13 bases unmatched. The CDR3 spans 15 residues. In germline, CDR1 is SGHVS, CDR2 FNYEAQ. The CDR3 here is CASSVGQGAAGGAFF. In DNA form, the CDR3 reads TGTGCCAGCAGCGTCGGACAGGGGGCGGCTGGAGGGGCTTTCTTT.

V usage is TRBV2 and J usage is TRBJ1-6; D call uncertain. Germline loops: CDR1 SNHLY, CDR2 FYNNEI. The CDR3 length is 15 residues. The ends were cut back, 3 bases at V and 10 bases at J, with 16 bases in the middle. The CDR3, as DNA: TGTGCCAGCAGTGACGTGGTTGGGCAGAACTCACCCCTCCACTTT. Protein product: CASSDVVGQNSPLHF.

This clone was seen just once. This chain uses TRBV5-1 with TRBJ2-7, with TRBD2 matching 11 bases. The CDR3 totals 15 residues. CDR1 is SGHRS, CDR2 YFSETQ, per germline. V lost 2 bases, J lost 9 bases, and 10 bases stayed unmatched. CDR3 bases: TGCGCCAGCAGCTTCAACCTAGCGGGAGGAACTATGCAGTACTTC. It encodes CASSFNLAGGTMQYF.

In DNA form, the CDR3 reads TGTGCCAGCAGTCTTCGAGGGGCGGGAGGTGAGACCCAGTACTTC. Translation: CASSLRGAGGETQYF. The chain joins TRBV28 to TRBJ2-5, with 8 bases aligning to TRBD2. CDR1 and CDR2 (germline): MDHEN, SYDVKM. Unmatched junction bases numbered 10, after V lost 5 bases and J lost 5 bases. The CDR3 has 15 amino acids.

About this clone: A clone one base away is much larger, so this may be a read error. This sequence joins TRBV5-4 and TRBJ2-5, with 8 bases that match TRBD1. Trimming cost V 5 bases and J 1 base; bases outside gene matches: 4. Germline lookup yields CDR1 SGHNT and CDR2 YYREEE (reference sequence). The CDR3 length is 14 residues. In DNA form, the CDR3 reads TGTGCCAGCAGTCCCGGGACAGGCCAAGAGACCCAGTACTTC. This codes for CASSPGTGQETQYF.

The gene calls are TRBV28 and TRBJ1-1; D unclear. CDR3 size: 16 residues. CDR1 MDHEN and CDR2 SYDVKM come from the germline V gene. The V end was cut by 2 bases, the J end by 0 bases, with 13 bases between. DNA for the CDR3: TGTGCCAGCAGTTTAGGTGGTGGGCTCATGAACACTGAAGCTTTCTTT. Protein: CASSLGGGLMNTEAFF.

This chain uses TRBV21-1 with TRBJ1-5; whether TRBD1, the table's D call, matches the DNA was not checked. TRBV21-1 is classified as a pseudogene. This CDR3 region has 15 residues. The CDR3 protein is CASSPNRGRNQPQHF. In DNA, the CDR3 is TGTGCCAGCAGTCCAAACAGGGGGCGGAATCAGCCCCAGCATTTT.

The chain combines TRBV13 with TRBJ1-1, with D possibly being TRBD1 (6 bases). Trimming cost V 5 bases and J 4 bases, with 11 bases left between them. This CDR3 contains 13 residues. The germline gives CDR1 PRHDT, CDR2 FYEKMQ (reference sequence). Here the CDR3 reads CASSQTGRTEAFF. CDR3 DNA: TGTGCCAGCAGCCAAACAGGGCGCACTGAAGCTTTCTTT.

The chain links TRBV5-8 to TRBJ2-7; a possible D gene is TRBD2 (5 bases). Between the trimmed V and J ends, which lost 2 bases and 2 bases, there was a span of 8 bases. CDR1 is SGHTS, CDR2 YDEGEE, per germline. CDR3 length equals 13 residues. CDR3 residues: CASSFPGAYEQYF. In nucleotides, the CDR3 is TGTGCCAGCAGCTTTCCCGGGGCCTACGAGCAGTACTTC.

The genes are TRBV18 and TRBJ1-6, with unresolved D. V lost 1 base to trimming and J lost 10 bases, with 14 bases between them. The CDR3 is made up of 15 amino acids. CDR1 is KGHSH, CDR2 LQKENI, per germline. The CDR3 DNA follows: TGTGCCAGCTCACCACTCGGGTTAAAGGAATCACCCCTCCACTTT. Amino acids: CASSPLGLKESPLHF.

V and J are TRBV2 and TRBJ2-7; D is possibly TRBD1 (5 bases). Deletions cut 5 bases from V and 6 bases from J, with 11 bases between. CDR3 length: 12 residues. CDR1 and CDR2 (germline): SNHLY, FYNNEI. For the CDR3, the DNA is TGTGCCAGCAGTTACAGGACCAGCGAGCAGTACTTC. It encodes CASSYRTSEQYF.

The chain links TRBV29-1 to TRBJ2-5; D possibly uses TRBD1 or TRBD2 (6 bases each). Germline CDR1 is SQVTM and CDR2 is ANQGSEA. The length of the CDR3 is 13 residues. Deletions cut 5 bases from V and 4 bases from J, with 14 bases between. The CDR3 coding sequence is TGCAGCGTTCAAGGGGGGCGAGGAGAGACCCAGTACTTC. This gives the protein CSVQGGRGETQYF.

This chain connects TRBV27 to TRBJ2-7, with 10 bases lining up with TRBD2. CDR1 is MNHEY and CDR2 is SMNVEV in the germline V gene (reference sequence). The V gene end was trimmed by 10 bases and the J gene end by 6 bases; junction bases not matched to a gene: 9. The length of the CDR3 is 13 residues. DNA for the CDR3: TGTGCCACGCGAGCTAGCGGGAGCGTCGAGCAGTACTTC. Protein: CATRASGSVEQYF.

This rearrangement joins TRBV4-1 to TRBJ2-2; 8 positions agree with TRBD2. Trimming at V came to 4 bases and at J to 6 bases, leaving 7 bases not matched to a gene. This CDR3 is built from 15 residues. The germline gives CDR1 MGHRA, CDR2 YSYEKL. The CDR3 sequence: CASSLPAGVAGELFF. The CDR3, as DNA: TGCGCCAGCAGCCTACCAGCGGGAGTAGCCGGGGAGCTGTTTTTT.

V is TRBV24-1 and J is TRBJ2-1, with TRBD1 identical over 10 bases. This CDR3 has 15 residues. Losses at the gene ends were 4 bases for V and 4 bases for J; bases not matched to a gene: 3. Germline CDR1 and CDR2: KGHDR and SFDVKD. The CDR3 is CATSEGGQGYNEQFF. CDR3 DNA sequence: TGTGCCACCAGTGAGGGGGGACAGGGGTACAATGAGCAGTTCTTC.

The chain employs TRBV1 and TRBJ2-7; TRBD2 is the table's D call, not checked against the DNA. TRBV1 is marked as a pseudogene. The CDR3 loop spans 13 amino acids. The CDR3: CTSGSGRTYEQYF. The CDR3, as DNA: TGCACCAGCGGTAGCGGGAGGACCTACGAGCAGTACTTC.

This chain links TRBV29-1 with TRBJ2-1; 14 nucleotides align to TRBD2. This CDR3 comprises 15 residues. Germline V gene data show CDR1 as SQVTM and CDR2 as ANQGSEA. The CDR3 region has the DNA TGCAGTGGGACTAGCGGGAGTCTGTCCTACAATGAGCAGTTCTTC. Its protein product is CSGTSGSLSYNEQFF.

The chain combines TRBV5-1 with TRBJ1-4; D is ambiguous. Deletions cut 6 bases from V and 4 bases from J, with 16 bases between. Germline loops: CDR1 SGHRS, CDR2 YFSETQ. CDR3 length: 15 amino acids. CDR3 amino acids: CASTIRGAVNEKLFF. DNA for the CDR3: TGCGCCAGCACGATTCGCGGCGCCGTTAATGAAAAACTGTTTTTT. The full variable domain, rest sourced from reference TRBV5-1 and TRBJ1-4, is KAGVTQTPRYLIKTRGQQVTLSCSPISGHRSVSWYQQTPGQGLQFLFEYFSETQRNKGNFPGRFSGRQFSNSRSEMNVSTLELGDSALYLCASTIRGAVNEKLFFGSGTQLSVL.

Concerning this clone: Sequence at one end of the junction differs from germline and may be a read error. CDR3 in amino acids: CASRIGSGSTYEQYF. Here the CDR3 DNA reads TGTGCCAGTAGGATAGGTAGCGGGAGCACGTACGAGCAGTACTTC. The rearrangement links TRBV19 to TRBJ2-7; 9 bases are a match to TRBD2. CDR1 and CDR2 (germline): LNHDA, SQIVND (reference sequence). CDR3 length equals 15 residues.